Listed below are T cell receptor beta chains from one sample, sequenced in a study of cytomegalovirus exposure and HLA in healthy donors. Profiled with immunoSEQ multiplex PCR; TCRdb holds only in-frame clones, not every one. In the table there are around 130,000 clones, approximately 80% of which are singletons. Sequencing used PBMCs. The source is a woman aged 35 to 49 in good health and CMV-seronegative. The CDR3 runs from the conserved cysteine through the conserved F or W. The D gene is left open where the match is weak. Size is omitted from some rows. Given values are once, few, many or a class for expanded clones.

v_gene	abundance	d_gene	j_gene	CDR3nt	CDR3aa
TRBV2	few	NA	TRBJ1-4	TGTGCCAGCAGGCGTGAAAAACTGTTTTTT	CASRREKLFF
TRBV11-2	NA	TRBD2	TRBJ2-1	TGTGCCAGCAGCAATAGCGGGAGGGCCGGAAATGAGCAGTTCTTC	CASSNSGRAGNEQFF
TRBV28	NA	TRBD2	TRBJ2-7	TGTGCCAGCAGGCCTAGCGGGAGATACGAGCAGTACTTC	CASRPSGRYEQYF
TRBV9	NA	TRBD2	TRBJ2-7	TGTGCCAGCAGCGTAGGCCCAGCGGGAGGGCCCTCCGGCTACTACGAGCAGTACTTC	CASSVGPAGGPSGYYEQYF
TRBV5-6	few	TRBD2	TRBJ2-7	TGTGCCAGCAGCTTGGGACTAGCGGGAACCTACGAGCAGTACTTC	CASSLGLAGTYEQYF
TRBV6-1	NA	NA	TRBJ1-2	TGTGCCACCCGGGACATAGGTCCCTATGGCTACACCTTC	CATRDIGPYGYTF
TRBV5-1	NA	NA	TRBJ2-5	TGCGCCAGCAGCTTGTGGGAGCGGGAGACCCAGTACTTC	CASSLWERETQYF
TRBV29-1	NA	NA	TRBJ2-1	TGCAGCGTCCGGGGTGGGTCCTCCTACAATGAGCAGTTCTTC	CSVRGGSSYNEQFF
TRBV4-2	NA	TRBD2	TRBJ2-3	TGTGCCAGCAGTTACGGGACTAGCGGGGGGACGGTCACAGATACGCAGTATTTT	CASSYGTSGGTVTDTQYF
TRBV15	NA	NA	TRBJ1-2	TGTGCCACCAGCGAACAGAGAGGGTTAAACTATGGCTACACCTTC	CATSEQRGLNYGYTF
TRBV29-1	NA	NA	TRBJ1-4	TGCAGCGTTGCGGACACAACTAATGAAAAACTGTTTTTT	CSVADTTNEKLFF
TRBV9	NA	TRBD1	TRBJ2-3	TGTGCCAGCAGCGCCGGGACAGGGCGTCCCACAGATACGCAGTATTTT	CASSAGTGRPTDTQYF
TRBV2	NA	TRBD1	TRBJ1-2	TGTGCCAGCAGCCGGGACAGTTATGGCTACACCTTC	CASSRDSYGYTF
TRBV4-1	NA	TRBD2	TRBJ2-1	TGCGCCAGCAGCCGAAGCGGGGGCCGTAACTCATACAATGAGCAGTTCTTC	CASSRSGGRNSYNEQFF
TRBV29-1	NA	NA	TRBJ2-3	TGCAGCGTTGAAGGGACACGAACTAGCACAGATACGCAGTATTTT	CSVEGTRTSTDTQYF
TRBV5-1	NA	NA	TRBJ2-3	TGCGCCAGCAGCTCGATGAATGGGGGGGCGTCCGGCACAGATACGCAGTATTTT	CASSSMNGGASGTDTQYF
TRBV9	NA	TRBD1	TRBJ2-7	TGTGCCAGCAGCGTAGGAGGACAGGGTTACGACGAGCAGTACTTC	CASSVGGQGYDEQYF
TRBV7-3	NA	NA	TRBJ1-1	TGTGCCAGCAGCTTACGGCCGGGGGGGGGAACTGAAGCTTTCTTT	CASSLRPGGGTEAFF
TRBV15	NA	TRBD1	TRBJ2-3	TGTGCCACCAGCACGGGACAGAGACCCACAGATACGCAGTATTTT	CATSTGQRPTDTQYF